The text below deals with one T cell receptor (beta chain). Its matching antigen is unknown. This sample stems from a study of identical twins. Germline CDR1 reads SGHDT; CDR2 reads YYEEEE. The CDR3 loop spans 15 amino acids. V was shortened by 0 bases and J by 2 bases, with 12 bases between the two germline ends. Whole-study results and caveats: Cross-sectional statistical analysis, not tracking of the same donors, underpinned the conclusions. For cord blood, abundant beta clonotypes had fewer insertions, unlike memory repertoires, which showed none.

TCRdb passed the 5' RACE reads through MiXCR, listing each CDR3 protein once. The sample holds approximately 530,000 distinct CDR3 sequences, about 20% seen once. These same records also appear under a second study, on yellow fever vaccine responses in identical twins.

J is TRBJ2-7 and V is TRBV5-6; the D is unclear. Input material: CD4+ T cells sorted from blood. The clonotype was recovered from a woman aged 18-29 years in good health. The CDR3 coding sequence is TGTGCCAGCAGCTTGGGTCCCAGAAATACCTACGAGCAGTACTTC. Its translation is CASSLGPRNTYEQYF.